What follows are 22 T cell receptor beta chains derived from one specimen sequenced in a study of cytomegalovirus exposure and HLA in healthy donors. 13 Jbeta primers and 60 Vbeta primers were used for the PCR. Assay used: immunoSEQ multiplex PCR; TCRdb lists only in-frame clones, some missing. Of some 120,000 clones detected, approximately 8% appear once; the ten largest clones hold about 6.6%. Sample: PBMCs. The receptors were sampled from a woman in her thirties or forties in good health and CMV-seropositive.

V gene TRBV29-1 combines with J gene TRBJ2-5, with D uncertain. The end of the DNA aligns better with TRBJ2-7, so the J call may be wrong. CDR3 length: 13 amino acids. Germline V gene sequence: CDR1 SQVTM, CDR2 ANQGSEA. CDR3 DNA: TGCAGCGTTGAAGACCCTATACTCTACGAGCAGTACTTC. Its translation is CSVEDPILYEQYF.

CDR3 amino acids: CASTIGSSPGNTIYF. The DNA of the CDR3 is TGTGCCAGCACGATCGGGTCCTCACCTGGAAACACCATATATTTT. The chain is built from TRBV9 and TRBJ1-3; no definite D call. CDR1 and CDR2 (germline): SGDLS, YYNGEE. V gave up 6 bases and J gave up 2 bases, with 15 bases separating them. The CDR3 covers 15 residues.

V and J are TRBV30 and TRBJ2-3, with D possibly TRBD2 on 6 matching bases. Germline V gene lookup returns CDR1 GTSNPN and CDR2 SVGIG (reference sequence). The CDR3 has 15 residues. The ends were cut back, 4 bases at V and 0 bases at J, with 14 bases in the middle. The CDR3 DNA follows: TGTGCCTGGAAACTCCTAGCGCAAAGCACAGATACGCAGTATTTT. Encoded protein: CAWKLLAQSTDTQYF.

This clone was counted a few times. The rearrangement links TRBV11-3 to TRBJ1-1; unclear D gene. This CDR3 contains 13 residues. CDR1 and CDR2 (germline): SGHNT, YENEEA. Trimming removed 1 base at V and 7 bases at J, with 10 bases between. Here the CDR3 reads CASSLGSQREAFF. The CDR3, as DNA: TGTGCCAGCAGCTTAGGCAGTCAGCGTGAAGCTTTCTTT.

This chain links TRBV5-1 with TRBJ2-7; 10 nucleotides match TRBD1. V lost 1 base to trimming and J lost 5 bases; unmatched junction nucleotides: 3. The CDR3 totals 14 residues. Germline V gives CDR1 SGHRS, CDR2 YFSETQ. Written as DNA, the CDR3 is TGCGCCAGCAGCTTGCGGGACAGGGGCCACGAGCAGTACTTC. This translates into CASSLRDRGHEQYF.

The genes are TRBV9 and TRBJ2-7; D perhaps matches TRBD2 (7 bases). Germline V lookup: CDR1 SGDLS, CDR2 YYNGEE. The CDR3 is 18 amino acids. V lost 3 bases and J 2 bases, leaving 24 bases between the germline ends. The CDR3 DNA sequence: TGTGCCAGCAGCGCCCGAGCGGGGCAGGGGCCGTATACCTACGAGCAGTACTTC. Translated: CASSARAGQGPYTYEQYF.

The chain links TRBV6-1 to TRBJ1-2; possible D gene TRBD1, 6 bases. V was clipped by 6 bases and J by 5 bases, with 16 bases between them. The CDR3 totals 14 residues. Germline loops: CDR1 MNHNS, CDR2 SASEGT. The CDR3 loop is CASRAYRDQYGYTF. The CDR3 region has the DNA TGTGCCAGCAGGGCCTACAGGGATCAGTATGGCTACACCTTC.

CDR3 loop: CASSPRPLGVETQYF. In DNA, the CDR3 is TGTGCCAGCTCACCGCGCCCCCTAGGGGTGGAGACCCAGTACTTC. V and J are TRBV18 and TRBJ2-5; D is perhaps TRBD1 (5 bases). Trimming left V 3 bases short and J 5 bases short, with 16 bases between. Germline V lookup: CDR1 KGHSH, CDR2 LQKENI. The CDR3 contains 15 residues. The complete variable domain, with remaining parts taken from reference TRBV18 and TRBJ2-5, reads NAGVMQNPRHLVRRRGQEARLRCSPMKGHSHVYWYRQLPEEGLKFMVYLQKENIIDESGMPKERFSAEFPKEGPSILRIQQVVRGDSAAYFCASSPRPLGVETQYFGPGTRLLVL.

V gene TRBV7-2 combines with J gene TRBJ2-7, with 7 bases that match TRBD1. J was trimmed by 5 bases and V by 4 bases; bases with no gene match: 14. The CDR3 consists of 16 residues. Germline CDR1 is SGHTA and CDR2 is FQGNSA. The CDR3, as DNA: TGTGCCAGCAGCTCCTTGGACAGGCTGTTAGAGAACGAGCAGTACTTC. Protein product: CASSSLDRLLENEQYF.

The chain links TRBV11-1 to TRBJ2-4; 10 bases are shared with TRBD1. The V and J ends lost 3 bases and 8 bases, in that order; junction bases with no gene match: 4. The CDR3 consists of 14 residues. Germline V gene lookup returns CDR1 SGHAT and CDR2 FQDESV (reference sequence). The CDR3 is CASSFLGQGDIQYF. CDR3 DNA: TGTGCCAGCAGCTTCCTTGGACAGGGGGACATTCAGTACTTC.

This clone came up a few times. This chain joins TRBV6-5 and TRBJ2-2, with D possibly being TRBD2 (6 bases). Trimming left V 0 bases short and J 7 bases short, with 15 bases between. The CDR3 extends over 16 amino acids. From germline, CDR1 is MNHEY and CDR2 SVGAGI. CDR3 sequence reads: CASSYSRGRSRGELFF. The CDR3 DNA is TGTGCCAGCAGTTACTCGCGGGGAAGGTCTCGCGGGGAGCTGTTTTTT.

In this sample, this clone turned up a few times. The chain carries TRBV18 and TRBJ1-5; perhaps TRBD1 as D (6 bases). Trimming removed 0 bases at V and 7 bases at J, with 10 bases between. The CDR3 totals 14 residues. Per germline, CDR1 KGHSH and CDR2 LQKENI. The CDR3 reads CASSPPGTNQPQHF. CDR3 nucleotide sequence: TGTGCCAGCTCACCACCCGGGACAAACCAGCCCCAGCATTTT.

The CDR3, as DNA: TGTGCCAGCAAGATAGCGGGTGTCAGGGACAATGAGCAGTTCTTC. Translating gives CASKIAGVRDNEQFF. This chain joins TRBV2 and TRBJ2-1, with 7 nucleotides matching TRBD2. The CDR3 consists of 15 residues. CDR1 and CDR2 from the germline V gene are SNHLY and FYNNEI. V was pared by 7 bases and J by 5 bases, with 11 bases of the junction left unmatched.

V usage is TRBV18 and J usage is TRBJ1-1; D remains ambiguous. Per germline, CDR1 KGHSH and CDR2 LQKENI. The CDR3 is 12 amino acids. V lost 2 bases and J 7 bases, leaving 8 bases between the germline ends. CDR3 DNA: TGTGCCAGCTCACCAGGGGAGGGTGAAGCTTTCTTT. This gives the protein CASSPGEGEAFF.

V usage is TRBV7-6 and J usage is TRBJ2-7; a possible D gene is TRBD1 (6 bases). Germline CDR1 and CDR2: SGHVS and FNYEAQ. V lost 2 bases and J lost 4, with 15 bases in between. This CDR3 is built from 15 residues. CDR3 bases: TGTGCCAGCAGCTTATTTCAGGGGTTAAGGTACGAGCAGTACTTC. It specifies CASSLFQGLRYEQYF.

The V and J genes are TRBV2 and TRBJ1-5; possible D gene TRBD1, 5 bases. V was shortened by 5 bases and J by 0 bases, with 11 bases between the two germline ends. The CDR3 spans 15 residues. Germline assignment: CDR1 SNHLY and CDR2 FYNNEI. CDR3 in amino acids: CASSRQYDSNQPQHF. CDR3 sequence (DNA): TGTGCCAGCAGTCGACAGTACGATAGCAATCAGCCCCAGCATTTT.

V gene TRBV29-1 combines with J gene TRBJ2-7; D is undetermined. V lost 6 bases and J lost 5, with 8 bases in between. Germline V lookup: CDR1 SQVTM, CDR2 ANQGSEA. The CDR3 is 10 amino acids. The chain's CDR3 is CSVLRDEQYF. CDR3 DNA: TGCAGCGTGCTCCGGGACGAGCAGTACTTC.

This sequence joins TRBV2 and TRBJ2-5, with 11 bases aligning to TRBD2. The CDR3 consists of 20 residues. Germline-derived CDR1 and CDR2 are SNHLY and FYNNEI. With 2 bases clipped from V and 2 bases from J, the junction kept 16 bases outside the gene matches. The CDR3 coding sequence is TGTGCCAGCAGTGAAAGTAACGGGCCTAGCGGGGGGACCTCACAAGAGACCCAGTACTTC. This translates into CASSESNGPSGGTSQETQYF.

The V call is TRBV27, the J call TRBJ1-2; D perhaps matches TRBD1 (5 bases). CDR1 is MNHEY, CDR2 SMNVEV, per germline (reference sequence). V lost 1 base and J 1 base, leaving 7 bases between the germline ends. The CDR3 has 14 amino acids. CDR3 sequence: CASSLFQGNYGYTF. CDR3 DNA: TGTGCCAGCAGTTTATTTCAGGGTAACTATGGCTACACCTTC.

The V gene is TRBV30, the J gene TRBJ2-5, with 10 bases fitting TRBD2. CDR1 and CDR2 (germline): GTSNPN, SVGIG (reference sequence). This CDR3 is built from 15 residues. V lost 2 bases to trimming and J lost 4 bases; unmatched junction nucleotides: 7. As DNA, the CDR3 is TGTGCCTGGAGTAATAGCGGGGGGAAGCTAGAGACCCAGTACTTC. As protein: CAWSNSGGKLETQYF.

The table lists this clone with a few counts. This chain connects TRBV9 to TRBJ2-7, with D tentatively TRBD1 (6 bases). Germline V lookup: CDR1 SGDLS, CDR2 YYNGEE. Trimming removed 0 bases at V and 7 bases at J, with 17 bases between. The CDR3 covers 15 residues. The CDR3 here is CASSVAQGPGEEQYF. The CDR3 bases are TGTGCCAGCAGCGTAGCTCAGGGGCCAGGGGAAGAGCAGTACTTC.

The chain couples TRBV11-2 to TRBJ2-3; a possible D gene is TRBD1 (6 bases). This CDR3 region has 13 residues. Germline loops: CDR1 SGHAT, CDR2 FQNNGV. Deletions cut 3 bases from V and 6 bases from J, with 10 bases between. The CDR3 DNA reads TGTGCCAGCAGCTTTACAGGGCTGGATACGCAGTATTTT. It is translated as CASSFTGLDTQYF. The full variable domain, completed using reference TRBV11-2 and TRBJ2-3, is EAGVAQSPRYKIIEKRQSVAFWCNPISGHATLYWYQQILGQGPKLLIQFQNNGVVDDSQLPKDRFSAERLKGVDSTLKIQPAKLEDSAVYLCASSFTGLDTQYFGPGTRLTVL.